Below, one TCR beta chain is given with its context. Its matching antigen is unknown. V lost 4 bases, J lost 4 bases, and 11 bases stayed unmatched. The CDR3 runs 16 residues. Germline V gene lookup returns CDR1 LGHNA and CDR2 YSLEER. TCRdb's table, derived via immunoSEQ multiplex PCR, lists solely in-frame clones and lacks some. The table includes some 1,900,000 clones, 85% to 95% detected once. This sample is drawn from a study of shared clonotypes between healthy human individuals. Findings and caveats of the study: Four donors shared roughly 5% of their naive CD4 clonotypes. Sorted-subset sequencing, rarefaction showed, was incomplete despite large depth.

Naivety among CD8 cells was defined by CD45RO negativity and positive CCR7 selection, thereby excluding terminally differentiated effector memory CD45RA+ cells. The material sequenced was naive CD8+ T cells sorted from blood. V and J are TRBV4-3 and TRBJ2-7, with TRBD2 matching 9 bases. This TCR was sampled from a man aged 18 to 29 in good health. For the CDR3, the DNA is TGCGCCAGCAGCCTCGTGCGGGGACTAGCACAATACGAGCAGTACTTC. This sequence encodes CASSLVRGLAQYEQYF.